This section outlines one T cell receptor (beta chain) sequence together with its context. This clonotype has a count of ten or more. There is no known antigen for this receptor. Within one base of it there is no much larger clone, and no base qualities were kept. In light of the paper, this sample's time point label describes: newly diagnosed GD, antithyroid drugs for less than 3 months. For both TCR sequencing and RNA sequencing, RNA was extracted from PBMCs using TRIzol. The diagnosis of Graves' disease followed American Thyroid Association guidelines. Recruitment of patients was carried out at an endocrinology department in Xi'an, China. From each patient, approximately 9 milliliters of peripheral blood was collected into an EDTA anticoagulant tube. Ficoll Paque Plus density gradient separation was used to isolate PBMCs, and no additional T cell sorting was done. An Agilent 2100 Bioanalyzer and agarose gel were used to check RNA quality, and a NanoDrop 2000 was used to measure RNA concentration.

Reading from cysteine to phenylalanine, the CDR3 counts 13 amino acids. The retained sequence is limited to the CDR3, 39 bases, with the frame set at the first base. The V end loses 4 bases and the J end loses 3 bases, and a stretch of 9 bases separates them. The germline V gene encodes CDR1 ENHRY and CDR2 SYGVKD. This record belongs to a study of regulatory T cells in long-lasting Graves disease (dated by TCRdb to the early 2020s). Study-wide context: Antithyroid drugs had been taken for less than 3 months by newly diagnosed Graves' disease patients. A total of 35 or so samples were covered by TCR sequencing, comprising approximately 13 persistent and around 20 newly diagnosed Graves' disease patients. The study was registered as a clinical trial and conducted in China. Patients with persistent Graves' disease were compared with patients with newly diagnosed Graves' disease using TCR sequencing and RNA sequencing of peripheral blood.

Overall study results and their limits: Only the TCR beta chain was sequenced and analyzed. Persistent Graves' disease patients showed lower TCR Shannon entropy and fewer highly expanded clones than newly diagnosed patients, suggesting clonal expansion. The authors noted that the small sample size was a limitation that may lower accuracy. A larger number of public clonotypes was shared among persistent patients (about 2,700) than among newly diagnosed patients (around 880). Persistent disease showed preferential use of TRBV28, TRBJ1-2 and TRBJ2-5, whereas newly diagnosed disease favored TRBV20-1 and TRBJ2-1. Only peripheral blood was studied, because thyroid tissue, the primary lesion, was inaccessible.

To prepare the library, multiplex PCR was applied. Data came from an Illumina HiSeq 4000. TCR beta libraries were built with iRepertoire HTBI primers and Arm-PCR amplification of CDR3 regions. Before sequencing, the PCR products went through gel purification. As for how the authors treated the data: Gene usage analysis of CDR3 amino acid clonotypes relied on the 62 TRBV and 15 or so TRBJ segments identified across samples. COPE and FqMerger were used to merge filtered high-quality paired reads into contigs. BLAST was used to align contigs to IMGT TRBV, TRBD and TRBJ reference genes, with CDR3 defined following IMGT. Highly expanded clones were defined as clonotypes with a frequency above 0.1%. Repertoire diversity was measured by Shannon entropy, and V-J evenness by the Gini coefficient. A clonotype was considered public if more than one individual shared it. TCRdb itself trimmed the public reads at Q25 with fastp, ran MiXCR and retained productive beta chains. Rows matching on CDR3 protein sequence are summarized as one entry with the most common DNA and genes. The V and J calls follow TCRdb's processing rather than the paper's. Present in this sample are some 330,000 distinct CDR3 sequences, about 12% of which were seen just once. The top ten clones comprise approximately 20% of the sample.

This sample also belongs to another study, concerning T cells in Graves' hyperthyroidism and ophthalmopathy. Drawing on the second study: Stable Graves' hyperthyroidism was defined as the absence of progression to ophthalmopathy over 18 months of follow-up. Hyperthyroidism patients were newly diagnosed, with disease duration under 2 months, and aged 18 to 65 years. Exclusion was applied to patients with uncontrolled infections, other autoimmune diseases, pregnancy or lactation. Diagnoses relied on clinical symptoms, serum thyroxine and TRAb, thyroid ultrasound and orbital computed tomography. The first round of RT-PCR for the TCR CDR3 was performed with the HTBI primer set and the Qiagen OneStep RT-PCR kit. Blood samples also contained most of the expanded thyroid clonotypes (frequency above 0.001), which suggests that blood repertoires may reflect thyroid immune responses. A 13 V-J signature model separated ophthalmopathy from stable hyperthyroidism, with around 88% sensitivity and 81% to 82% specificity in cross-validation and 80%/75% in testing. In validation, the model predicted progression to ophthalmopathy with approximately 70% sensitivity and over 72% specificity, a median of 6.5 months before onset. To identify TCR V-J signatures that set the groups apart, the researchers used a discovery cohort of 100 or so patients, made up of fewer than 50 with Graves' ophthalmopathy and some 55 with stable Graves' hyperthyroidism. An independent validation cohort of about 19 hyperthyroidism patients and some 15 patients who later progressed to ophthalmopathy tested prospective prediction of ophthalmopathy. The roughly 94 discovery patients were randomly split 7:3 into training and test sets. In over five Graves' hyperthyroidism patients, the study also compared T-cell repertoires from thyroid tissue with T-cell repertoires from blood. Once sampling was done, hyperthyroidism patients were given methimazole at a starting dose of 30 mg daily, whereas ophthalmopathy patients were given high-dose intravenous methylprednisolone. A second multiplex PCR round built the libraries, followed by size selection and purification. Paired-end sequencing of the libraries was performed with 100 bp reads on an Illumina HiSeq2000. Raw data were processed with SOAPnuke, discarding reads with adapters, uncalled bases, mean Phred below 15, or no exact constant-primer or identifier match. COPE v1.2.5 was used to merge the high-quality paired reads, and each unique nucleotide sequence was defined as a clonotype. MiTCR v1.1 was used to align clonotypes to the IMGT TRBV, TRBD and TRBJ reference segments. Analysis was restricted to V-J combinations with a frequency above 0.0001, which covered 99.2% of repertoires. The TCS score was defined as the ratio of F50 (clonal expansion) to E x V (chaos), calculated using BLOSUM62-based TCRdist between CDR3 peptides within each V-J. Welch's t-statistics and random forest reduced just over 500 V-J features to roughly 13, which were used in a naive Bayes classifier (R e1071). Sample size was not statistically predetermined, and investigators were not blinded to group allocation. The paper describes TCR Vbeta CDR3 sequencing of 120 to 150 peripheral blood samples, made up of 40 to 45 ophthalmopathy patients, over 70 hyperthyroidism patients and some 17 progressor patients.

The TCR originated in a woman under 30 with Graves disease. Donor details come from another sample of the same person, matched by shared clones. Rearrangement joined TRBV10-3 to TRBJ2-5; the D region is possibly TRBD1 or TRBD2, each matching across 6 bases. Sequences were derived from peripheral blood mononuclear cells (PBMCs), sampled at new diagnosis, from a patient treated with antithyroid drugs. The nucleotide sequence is TGTGCCATCAGTGGGGGGGCTGAAGAGACCCAGTACTTC. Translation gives CAISGGAEETQYF.